These 28 T cell receptor beta chains were sequenced from one sample in a study of long-term antiretroviral therapy in people with HIV. Survey-level immunoSEQ v3.0 assays were run. The assay was immunoSEQ multiplex PCR, and TCRdb's table has in-frame clones only and misses some. The table shows about 25,000 clones, with 76% occurring only once. The sequenced sample was unsorted PBMCs, obtained 0.5 years after starting antiretroviral therapy. The receptor source for this set is a woman in her thirties or forties with HIV.

The chain carries TRBV19 and TRBJ1-6; TRBD1 matches 7 bases. The V segment lost 2 bases and the J segment 7 bases; nucleotides outside the gene matches: 5. This CDR3 has 15 residues. Germline CDR1 is LNHDA and CDR2 is SQIVND (reference sequence). CDR3 sequence: CASSIQAGGNSPLHF. The CDR3 nucleotides are TGTGCCAGTAGTATACAGGCAGGGGGAAATTCACCCCTCCACTTT.

This rearrangement joins TRBV4-3 to TRBJ1-2; D might be TRBD1 (6 bases). Germline V gene sequence: CDR1 LGHNA, CDR2 YSLEER. Deletions cut 3 bases from V and 8 bases from J, with 19 bases between. The CDR3 extends over 15 amino acids. The DNA of the CDR3 is TGCGCCAGCAGCCATTTATTAAGGGGGGTGGACGGCTACACCTTC. It is translated as CASSHLLRGVDGYTF.

This clone was seen a handful of times. The chain uses TRBV2 and TRBJ1-5; D is unclear. Germline CDR1 SNHLY, CDR2 FYNNEI. The CDR3 has 14 amino acids. V gave up 1 base and J gave up 2 bases, with 6 bases separating them. DNA of the CDR3: TGTGCCAGCAGTGAAGAGCAGGGCAATCAGCCCCAGCATTTT. Translating gives CASSEEQGNQPQHF.

This chain links TRBV7-9 with TRBJ2-3; D unclear. The CDR3 consists of 14 residues. Per the germline V gene, CDR1 is SEHNR and CDR2 is FQNEAQ (reference sequence). V dropped 3 bases and J dropped 0 bases, with 7 bases sitting between them. DNA of the CDR3: TGTGCCAGCAGCTTCGTAACTAGCACAGATACGCAGTATTTT. It encodes CASSFVTSTDTQYF.

The V and J genes are TRBV9 and TRBJ2-1; D tentatively fits TRBD1 or TRBD2 (6 bases each). V was clipped by 0 bases and J by 8 bases, with 18 bases between them. The length of the CDR3 is 16 residues. CDR1 and CDR2 (germline): SGDLS, YYNGEE. The DNA of the CDR3 is TGTGCCAGCAGCGTAGCTGGGGGCGGGGACAACTATGAGCAGTTCTTC. Amino acid sequence: CASSVAGGGDNYEQFF. Full variable domain (rest looked up from reference TRBV9 and TRBJ2-1): DSGVTQTPKHLITATGQRVTLRCSPRSGDLSVYWYQQSLDQGLQFLIQYYNGEERAKGNILERFSAQQFPDLHSELNLSSLELGDSALYFCASSVAGGGDNYEQFFGPGTRLTVL.

The chain uses TRBV19 and TRBJ1-2; no clear D. Between the trimmed V and J ends, which lost 5 bases and 8 bases, there was a span of 12 bases. Germline V gene data show CDR1 as LNHDA and CDR2 as SQIVND (reference sequence). CDR3 length equals 12 residues. Here the CDR3 DNA reads TGTGCCAGTAGTGGGCTGTTGTACGGCTACACCTTC. Protein: CASSGLLYGYTF.

This clone turned up a few times. The V call is TRBV29-1, the J call TRBJ1-2; 7 nucleotides match TRBD1. The V gene's germline CDR1 is SQVTM and CDR2 ANQGSEA. The CDR3 is 14 residues long. After removal of 3 bases from V and 4 bases from J, the junction contained 8 bases not matched to a gene. DNA for the CDR3: TGCAGCGTTGAGGGGACAGCAACCTTCTATGGCTACACCTTC. Its protein is CSVEGTATFYGYTF.

The V and J genes are TRBV29-1 and TRBJ1-1; weak D call: TRBD1 (5 bases). Germline loops: CDR1 SQVTM, CDR2 ANQGSEA. The V gene lost 3 bases and the J gene lost 6 bases, with 11 bases spanning the gap. CDR3 length: 12 residues. The CDR3 DNA reads TGCAGCGTTGAGGGGGGGAGGCCTGAAGCTTTCTTT. Its translation is CSVEGGRPEAFF.

The chain has TRBV7-2 and TRBJ1-2, with 8 bases identical to TRBD1. There are 14 residues in the CDR3. Unmatched junction bases numbered 8, after V lost 4 bases and J lost 7 bases. From germline, CDR1 is SGHTA and CDR2 FQGNSA. The CDR3 protein is CASSSSNQGAGYTF. The DNA of the CDR3 is TGTGCCAGCAGCTCAAGTAACCAGGGGGCTGGCTACACCTTC. The full variable domain, rest sourced from reference TRBV7-2 and TRBJ1-2, is GAGVSQSPSNKVTEKGKDVELRCDPISGHTALYWYRQSLGQGLEFLIYFQGNSAPDKSGLPSDRFSAERTGGSVSTLTIQRTQQEDSAVYLCASSSSNQGAGYTFGSGTRLTVV.

The V and J genes are TRBV30 and TRBJ2-7; D may be TRBD1 or TRBD2 (5 bases each). CDR3 length: 12 amino acids. From germline, CDR1 is GTSNPN and CDR2 SVGIG (reference sequence). V lost 3 bases to trimming and J lost 7 bases, with 13 bases between them. The CDR3 here is CAWRWTEGEQYF. The CDR3 DNA is TGTGCCTGGAGGTGGACCGAGGGGGAGCAGTACTTC.

This clone was recorded only once. The chain employs TRBV30 and TRBJ1-1; 8 bases map to TRBD1. The CDR3 has 14 residues. Germline values: CDR1 GTSNPN, CDR2 SVGIG (reference sequence). The trim removed 8 bases at V and 1 base at J, leaving 9 bases unmatched. CDR3 protein: CAQQRGQENTEAFF. The CDR3 DNA reads TGTGCCCAACAAAGGGGACAGGAGAACACTGAAGCTTTCTTT. Full variable domain (outside the CDR3, taken from reference TRBV30 and TRBJ1-1): SQTIHQWPATLVQPVGSPLSLECTVEGTSNPNLYWYRQAAGRGLQLLFYSVGIGQISSEVPQNLSASRPQDRQFILSSKKLLLSDSGFYLCAQQRGQENTEAFFGQGTRLTVV.

The rearrangement joins TRBV4-1 to TRBJ2-1; D call uncertain. Germline CDR1 reads MGHRA; CDR2 reads YSYEKL. There are 15 residues in the CDR3. Trimming took off 3 bases at V and 5 bases at J, with 14 bases between the two ends. CDR3 sequence (DNA): TGCGCCAGCAGCCACCCTTCAGGACGGAACAATGAGCAGTTCTTC. This gives the protein CASSHPSGRNNEQFF.

The chain carries TRBV10-3 and TRBJ1-2, with D possibly being TRBD1 (5 bases). The CDR3 covers 12 residues. Germline V CDR1 and CDR2: ENHRY, SYGVKD. V lost 9 bases, J lost 1 base, and 9 bases lay in between. For the CDR3, the DNA is TGTGCCATTTCGGGGGGTAACTATGGCTACACCTTC. This gives the protein CAISGGNYGYTF.

This chain links TRBV30 with TRBJ1-5; D remains ambiguous. The CDR3 is made up of 12 amino acids. The V gene lost 5 bases and the J gene lost 0 bases, with 5 bases spanning the gap. The germline gives CDR1 GTSNPN, CDR2 SVGIG (reference sequence). In DNA form, the CDR3 reads TGTGCCTGGTCGGATAGCAATCAGCCCCAGCATTTT. Its translation is CAWSDSNQPQHF.

This chain uses TRBV7-8 with TRBJ1-2; weak D call: TRBD1 (5 bases). The CDR3 is 15 amino acids. V was clipped by 3 bases and J by 6 bases, with 17 bases between them. CDR1 is SGHVS, CDR2 FQNEAQ, per germline. CDR3 DNA: TGTGCCAGCAGCTTCTCTGGGGGGGGGTTCAATGGCTACACCTTC. Amino acids: CASSFSGGGFNGYTF.

This clone was seen a few times. The chain employs TRBV7-2 and TRBJ2-1; 9 positions match TRBD2. The CDR3 sequence is 18 residues long. V lost 0 bases, J lost 8 bases, and 14 bases stayed unmatched. Germline lookup yields CDR1 SGHTA and CDR2 FQGNSA. The CDR3 nucleotides read TGTGCCAGCAGCTTAGCCGGGACTAGTGCGGGGGGGCTCGATGAGCAGTTCTTC. Its translation: CASSLAGTSAGGLDEQFF.

This chain joins TRBV4-2 and TRBJ1-6; possible D gene TRBD1, 5 bases. The V end was cut by 0 bases, the J end by 5 bases, with 11 bases between. Germline values: CDR1 LGHNA, CDR2 YNFKEQ. CDR3 length equals 16 residues. The CDR3 sequence is CASSQESAGNNSPLHF. For the CDR3, the DNA is TGTGCCAGCAGCCAAGAGTCAGCAGGGAATAATTCACCCCTCCACTTT.

This clone was seen only once. J is TRBJ2-7 and V is TRBV11-2; D is unresolved. CDR3 length: 14 residues. From germline, CDR1 is SGHAT and CDR2 FQNNGV. The ends were cut back, 5 bases at V and 2 bases at J, with 13 bases in the middle. CDR3: CASSATTPPYEQYF. The CDR3 DNA sequence: TGTGCCAGCAGCGCCACAACCCCCCCCTACGAGCAGTACTTC.

The V gene is TRBV28, the J gene TRBJ1-5; no clear D gene. From germline, CDR1 is MDHEN and CDR2 SYDVKM. This CDR3 contains 13 residues. Trimming took off 10 bases at V and 3 bases at J, with 13 bases between the two ends. CDR3 in amino acids: CATQNGNNQPQHF. The CDR3 DNA sequence: TGTGCCACCCAAAACGGCAACAATCAGCCCCAGCATTTT. Together with reference TRBV28 and TRBJ1-5, the CDR3 gives the full variable domain: DVKVTQSSRYLVKRTGEKVFLECVQDMDHENMFWYRQDPGLGLRLIYFSYDVKMKEKGDIPEGYSVSREKKERFSLILESASTNQTSMYLCATQNGNNQPQHFGDGTRLSIL.

The chain recombines TRBV30 with TRBJ2-5; 8 bases map to TRBD2. Germline V lookup: CDR1 GTSNPN, CDR2 SVGIG (reference sequence). J gave up 6 bases and V 1 base, and 10 bases lay outside the gene matches. This CDR3 comprises 15 residues. DNA of the CDR3: TGTGCCTGGAGTGAGTCTAGCGGGTCGAGGAAGACCCAGTACTTC. Translation: CAWSESSGSRKTQYF.

This clone was seen more than once but under ten times. The J gene is TRBJ1-6, the V gene TRBV18; D is unclear. Trimming took off 6 bases at V and 5 bases at J, with 14 bases between the two ends. The germline CDR1 and CDR2 sequences are KGHSH and LQKENI. This CDR3 is built from 15 residues. CDR3 coding DNA: TGTGCCAGCTCCCCCGTTAGGAACGATAATTCACCCCTCCACTTT. Translated, it gives CASSPVRNDNSPLHF.

V is TRBV2 and J is TRBJ2-1, with 12 bases that match TRBD2. The CDR3 has 14 residues. With V trimmed by 5 bases and J by 9 bases, 5 bases remained unmatched. Germline CDR1 and CDR2: SNHLY and FYNNEI. CDR3 sequence (DNA): TGTGCCAGCAGTCTAGCGGGGGGGCCTACTGAGCAGTTCTTC. This translates into CASSLAGGPTEQFF.

The chain couples TRBV6-6 to TRBJ2-5; D possibly corresponds to TRBD1 (6 bases). The CDR3 totals 14 residues. Germline V gene sequence: CDR1 MNHNY, CDR2 SVGAGI (reference sequence). V was shortened by 6 bases and J by 4 bases, with 15 bases between the two germline ends. The CDR3 is CASSEQGSGETQYF. In DNA form, the CDR3 reads TGTGCCAGCAGCGAACAGGGCTCAGGAGAGACCCAGTACTTC.

In this sample, this clone turned up a few times. The chain carries TRBV4-3 and TRBJ1-1, with D unclear. Germline assignment: CDR1 LGHNA and CDR2 YSLEER. The CDR3 loop spans 15 amino acids. The V gene lost 0 bases and the J gene lost 4 bases, with 12 bases spanning the gap. The CDR3 DNA reads TGCGCCAGCAGCCAAGATTTGAGCCCGGGCACTGAAGCTTTCTTT. Translation: CASSQDLSPGTEAFF.

The chain couples TRBV7-3 to TRBJ2-1; D uncertain. The CDR3 contains 13 residues. Germline lookup yields CDR1 SGHTA and CDR2 FQGTGA. Trimming removed 2 bases from V and 0 bases from J, with 2 bases in between. CDR3 sequence reads: CASSLDSYNEQFF. As DNA, the CDR3 is TGTGCCAGCAGCTTAGACTCCTACAATGAGCAGTTCTTC.

The chain carries TRBV2 and TRBJ1-2; the D is unclear. This CDR3 comprises 11 residues. The ends were cut back, 8 bases at V and 7 bases at J, with 11 bases in the middle. Germline lookup yields CDR1 SNHLY and CDR2 FYNNEI. This chain's CDR3 is CASGRRGGYTF. CDR3 in DNA: TGTGCCAGCGGTCGTCGGGGTGGCTACACCTTC.

The V call is TRBV7-2, the J call TRBJ1-1; D call uncertain. The length of the CDR3 is 16 residues. V was clipped by 5 bases and J by 4 bases, with 20 bases between them. Germline CDR1 and CDR2: SGHTA and FQGNSA. The CDR3 region is CASSNPYRRPGTEAFF. In nucleotides, the CDR3 is TGTGCCAGCAGCAATCCCTACCGAAGGCCGGGCACTGAAGCTTTCTTT. Supplemented by reference TRBV7-2 and TRBJ1-1, the full variable domain reads GAGVSQSPSNKVTEKGKDVELRCDPISGHTALYWYRQSLGQGLEFLIYFQGNSAPDKSGLPSDRFSAERTGGSVSTLTIQRTQQEDSAVYLCASSNPYRRPGTEAFFGQGTRLTVV.

The V call is TRBV4-3, the J call TRBJ1-2; D is unresolved. CDR3 length equals 13 residues. The V end was cut by 1 base, the J end by 3 bases, with 6 bases between. The V gene's germline CDR1 is LGHNA and CDR2 YSLEER. CDR3 nucleotides: TGCGCCAGCAGCCAAGGCATACACTATGGCTACACCTTC. This codes for CASSQGIHYGYTF.